These 25 T cell receptor beta chains came from one sample sequenced in a study of T cells after posttransplantation cyclophosphamide. The method was immunoSEQ multiplex PCR; TCRdb's version includes in-frame clones alone and lacks a portion of them. Of tens of thousands of clones in the sample, about 86% are singletons; the top ten hold approximately 2.6%. Sequencing was performed on PBMCs. Source of these receptors: a young man with a blood cancer, CMV-positive, and with a related stem cell donor.

This clone has just one count. J is TRBJ1-1 and V is TRBV27; 7 positions match TRBD1. There are 15 residues in the CDR3. The V and J ends lost 3 bases and 2 bases, in that order; junction bases with no gene match: 6. Germline V gives CDR1 MNHEY, CDR2 SMNVEV (reference sequence). CDR3 nucleotide sequence: TGTGCCAGCAGTTTCCAGGGACAGATCAACACTGAAGCTTTCTTT. The encoded protein is CASSFQGQINTEAFF.

The chain carries TRBV5-1 and TRBJ2-5, with 7 bases aligning to TRBD1. The CDR3 sequence is 15 residues long. After removal of 1 base from V and 4 bases from J, the junction contained 7 bases not matched to a gene. The germline V gene encodes CDR1 SGHRS and CDR2 YFSETQ. This CDR3 is CASSLIQGSGETQYF. CDR3 bases: TGCGCCAGCAGCTTGATACAGGGGTCGGGAGAGACCCAGTACTTC.

This clone was counted a few times. The chain carries TRBV9 and TRBJ1-1; D remains ambiguous. The CDR3 length is 14 residues. Trimming pared 4 bases from V and 4 bases from J, leaving 14 bases between. Per germline, CDR1 SGDLS and CDR2 YYNGEE. CDR3 coding DNA: TGTGCCAGCAGCCAAGGTCGGAGGAGCACTGAAGCTTTCTTT. Translating it yields CASSQGRRSTEAFF.

The chain uses TRBV7-2 and TRBJ2-2, with 8 positions matching TRBD2. V shed 0 bases, J shed 5 bases, and the junction held 5 bases outside the gene matches. There are 16 residues in the CDR3. The germline CDR1 and CDR2 sequences are SGHTA and FQGNSA. CDR3 region: CASSLAPAGATGELFF. The CDR3 region has the DNA TGTGCCAGCAGCTTAGCGCCAGCGGGAGCTACCGGGGAGCTGTTTTTT.

The gene calls are TRBV11-2 and TRBJ2-2, with 11 bases lining up with TRBD2. The trim removed 5 bases at V and 2 bases at J, leaving 4 bases unmatched. Germline CDR1 is SGHAT and CDR2 is FQNNGV. The CDR3 is 16 amino acids. CDR3 sequence (DNA): TGTGCCAGCAGCCTAAGACTAGCGGGAAACACCGGGGAGCTGTTTTTT. This translates into CASSLRLAGNTGELFF.

The chain recombines TRBV14 with TRBJ2-7; 7 bases line up with TRBD2. The CDR3 has 13 amino acids. From germline, CDR1 is SGHDN and CDR2 FVKESK. J was trimmed by 6 bases and V by 7 bases; bases with no gene match: 9. DNA of the CDR3: TGTGCCAGCATGGGGGGGAATCAGCGCGAGCAGTACTTC. This translates into CASMGGNQREQYF. Together with reference TRBV14 and TRBJ2-7, the CDR3 gives the full variable domain: EAGVTQFPSHSVIEKGQTVTLRCDPISGHDNLYWYRRVMGKEIKFLLHFVKESKQDESGMPNNRFLAERTGGTYSTLKVQPAELEDSGVYFCASMGGNQREQYFGPGTRLTVT.

This clone was observed a few times. The chain recombines TRBV1 with TRBJ1-3. TRBV1 is labeled a pseudogene. The CDR3 is 13 amino acids. CDR3 amino acids: CTSSLRRENTIYF. The DNA of the CDR3 is TGCACCAGCAGCCTTAGGAGGGAAAACACCATATATTTT.

The chain joins TRBV5-1 to TRBJ2-1; 7 positions agree with TRBD1. V shed 0 bases, J shed 12 bases, and the junction held 18 bases outside the gene matches. The CDR3 consists of 17 residues. Germline values: CDR1 SGHRS, CDR2 YFSETQ. CDR3 DNA: TGCGCCAGCAGCTTGGAGGAGCAGGGGGAAGATGTGATGGGGCAGTTCTTC. Its translation: CASSLEEQGEDVMGQFF.

The chain carries TRBV4-3 and TRBJ2-7; TRBD2 aligns across 14 bases. Germline V gives CDR1 LGHNA, CDR2 YSLEER. With V trimmed by 3 bases and J by 4 bases, 5 bases remained unmatched. The CDR3 loop spans 16 amino acids. CDR3 sequence (DNA): TGCGCCAGCAGCCATCATGGGACTAGCGGGAGTTACGAGCAGTACTTC. Its protein product is CASSHHGTSGSYEQYF.

V is TRBV28 and J is TRBJ1-2, with a tentative D call TRBD1 (5 bases). There are 11 residues in the CDR3. V was pared by 7 bases and J by 8 bases, with 11 bases between. Germline CDR1 reads MDHEN; CDR2 reads SYDVKM. The CDR3 DNA sequence: TGTGCCAGCACGCTGCAGGGAGGCTACACCTTC. Translated, it gives CASTLQGGYTF.

The chain combines TRBV19 with TRBJ1-3; D is possibly TRBD1 (6 bases). The length of the CDR3 is 15 residues. V lost 7 bases to trimming and J lost 0 bases, with 13 bases between them. Germline values: CDR1 LNHDA, CDR2 SQIVND (reference sequence). The CDR3 reads CASKDRPSSGNTIYF. In DNA form, the CDR3 reads TGTGCCAGTAAGGACAGACCAAGCTCTGGAAACACCATATATTTT.

The rearrangement uses TRBV11-2 and TRBJ1-2; D gene ambiguous. Trimming removed 5 bases from V and 4 bases from J, with 11 bases in between. CDR3 size: 13 residues. The V gene's germline CDR1 is SGHAT and CDR2 FQNNGV. The DNA for the CDR3 is TGTGCCAGCAGCCTCTCCCCCCTCTATGGCTACACCTTC. It translates to CASSLSPLYGYTF. The whole variable domain, filled in from reference TRBV11-2 and TRBJ1-2, reads EAGVAQSPRYKIIEKRQSVAFWCNPISGHATLYWYQQILGQGPKLLIQFQNNGVVDDSQLPKDRFSAERLKGVDSTLKIQPAKLEDSAVYLCASSLSPLYGYTFGSGTRLTVV.

This chain joins TRBV19 and TRBJ1-4; 7 bases fit TRBD1. This CDR3 has 11 amino acids. The V gene's germline CDR1 is LNHDA and CDR2 SQIVND (reference sequence). With 9 bases clipped from V and 11 bases from J, the junction kept 6 bases outside the gene matches. The DNA for the CDR3 is TGTGCCAGCCGGACAGGCCGTAAACTGTTTTTT. Amino acid sequence: CASRTGRKLFF.

The rearrangement uses TRBV7-6 and TRBJ2-1; 7 nucleotides align to TRBD1. The CDR3 has 16 residues. Germline lookup yields CDR1 SGHVS and CDR2 FNYEAQ. V lost 5 bases to trimming and J lost 5 bases; unmatched junction nucleotides: 12. The CDR3 reads CASSPRPGQRNNEQFF. CDR3 coding DNA: TGTGCCAGCAGCCCCCGCCCGGGACAGCGCAACAATGAGCAGTTCTTC.

This clone appeared a single time. This chain uses TRBV9 with TRBJ2-3; no clear D. V was cut by 4 bases and J by 3 bases, with 9 bases left in between. The CDR3 has 13 amino acids. The germline V gene encodes CDR1 SGDLS and CDR2 YYNGEE. In DNA form, the CDR3 reads TGTGCCAGCAGCCTCCGAACAACAGATACGCAGTATTTT. Its protein product is CASSLRTTDTQYF.

The chain couples TRBV19 to TRBJ2-1, with D possibly TRBD1 on 6 matching bases. The CDR3 is made up of 14 amino acids. The germline V gene encodes CDR1 LNHDA and CDR2 SQIVND (reference sequence). The V end lost 6 bases, the J end lost 10 bases, and 19 bases lay between the germline ends. The CDR3, as DNA: TGTGCCAGTAGCCCTCTAACAGGGACGGGAGAGCAGTTCTTC. Translating gives CASSPLTGTGEQFF.

The V call is TRBV28, the J call TRBJ2-6; D ambiguous. Germline lookup yields CDR1 MDHEN and CDR2 SYDVKM. This CDR3 has 13 amino acids. The V end lost 5 bases, the J end lost 5 bases, and 7 bases lay between the germline ends. The CDR3 sequence is CASSPGWANVLTF. CDR3 coding DNA: TGTGCCAGCAGTCCCGGGTGGGCCAACGTCCTGACTTTC.

The chain is built from TRBV9 and TRBJ2-3; a possible D gene is TRBD1 (6 bases). Germline V gene sequence: CDR1 SGDLS, CDR2 YYNGEE. V lost 0 bases and J 5 bases, leaving 7 bases between the germline ends. This CDR3 is built from 13 residues. The CDR3 loop is CASSVEGEDTQYF. DNA for the CDR3: TGTGCCAGCAGCGTAGAGGGGGAAGATACGCAGTATTTT.

The chain couples TRBV6-5 to TRBJ2-7; 8 bases line up with TRBD1. With V trimmed by 6 bases and J by 7 bases, 14 bases remained unmatched. Germline CDR1 MNHEY, CDR2 SVGAGI. The CDR3 is made up of 15 amino acids. CDR3 in DNA: TGTGCCAGCAGGGGCCTTGGGACAGGCTTCCATGAGCAGTACTTC. Encoded protein: CASRGLGTGFHEQYF.

V usage is TRBV18 and J usage is TRBJ1-1; 9 bases map to TRBD1. With V trimmed by 4 bases and J by 5 bases, 5 bases remained unmatched. This CDR3 has 14 residues. The germline CDR1 and CDR2 sequences are KGHSH and LQKENI. The CDR3 DNA reads as TGTGCCAGCTCACAAGGACAGGGGTTGACTGAAGCTTTCTTT. This translates into CASSQGQGLTEAFF.

The rearrangement links TRBV18 to TRBJ2-1; 11 positions match TRBD1. The CDR3 is 14 residues long. From germline, CDR1 is KGHSH and CDR2 LQKENI. The V and J ends lost 3 bases and 7 bases, in that order; junction bases with no gene match: 2. CDR3 region: CASSPGQGANEQFF. The CDR3 nucleotides are TGTGCCAGCTCACCCGGACAGGGGGCAAATGAGCAGTTCTTC.

The chain combines TRBV18 with TRBJ2-2, with 7 bases that match TRBD2. Germline CDR1 is KGHSH and CDR2 is LQKENI. The CDR3 contains 16 residues. Trimming took 1 base from V and 1 from J; bases not matched to a gene: 3. The CDR3 sequence: CASSPLSSGNTGELFF. For the CDR3, the DNA is TGTGCCAGCTCACCACTTTCTAGCGGGAACACCGGGGAGCTGTTTTTT. The variable domain in full, with the rest retrieved from reference TRBV18 and TRBJ2-2, is NAGVMQNPRHLVRRRGQEARLRCSPMKGHSHVYWYRQLPEEGLKFMVYLQKENIIDESGMPKERFSAEFPKEGPSILRIQQVVRGDSAAYFCASSPLSSGNTGELFFGEGSRLTVL.

The CDR3 sequence is CASSFQGSSYEQYF. DNA of the CDR3: TGTGCCAGCAGTTTTCAGGGGAGCTCCTACGAGCAGTACTTC. The chain carries TRBV27 and TRBJ2-7; tentatively, D is TRBD1 (6 bases). The V gene's germline CDR1 is MNHEY and CDR2 SMNVEV (reference sequence). The germline V and J ends were trimmed by 3 bases and 0 bases, with 9 bases remaining between them. This CDR3 has 14 amino acids.

The V gene is TRBV28, the J gene TRBJ1-2, with D maybe TRBD1 (6 bases). CDR1 is MDHEN and CDR2 is SYDVKM in the germline V gene. This CDR3 region has 15 residues. The ends were cut back, 4 bases at V and 2 bases at J, with 14 bases in the middle. Here the CDR3 DNA reads TGTGCCAGCAGTTACCGCGACAGGATCAACTATGGCTACACCTTC. It specifies CASSYRDRINYGYTF.

This clone was observed once. V and J are TRBV9 and TRBJ2-2; TRBD1 aligns across 8 bases. J lost 5 bases, V lost 3 bases, and 6 bases had no gene match. Germline CDR1 SGDLS, CDR2 YYNGEE. The CDR3 totals 15 residues. CDR3 amino acids: CASSATGERTGELFF. DNA of the CDR3: TGTGCCAGCAGCGCGACAGGGGAAAGAACCGGGGAGCTGTTTTTT.